The 8 T cell receptor beta chains in this list originate from one sample, sequenced in a study of vaccination and CD4 T cells after COVID-19. No cognate antigen is known for these TCRs. Time point indicated: late sampling 161 to 241 days after vaccination in three convalescent patients. The sample's treatment: roughly ten-day PBMC culture with coronavirus spike peptide pools or control peptides (ViraFEST assay). Oncomine TCR Beta short-read sequencing was applied to DNA from cultured CD4+ T cells. From the PCR reads, TCRdb called clonotypes with MiXCR, one entry per CDR3 protein. This table has tens of thousands of distinct CDR3 sequences, 28% appearing once. The sequencing here drew on CD4+ T cells from blood, cultured in vitro, taken about 7 months after SARS-CoV-2 vaccination. The receptor set was obtained from a human donor who had recovered from COVID-19.

V gene TRBV7-2 combines with J gene TRBJ2-7; a weak D match, TRBD1 (6 bases). This CDR3 contains 14 residues. Germline V gene lookup returns CDR1 SGHTA and CDR2 FQGNSA. Trimming cost V 5 bases and J 6 bases, with 17 bases left between them. CDR3 nucleotide sequence: TGTGCCAGCAGCCTCAGGGGCACCAAGGCCGAGCAGTACTTC. Amino acids: CASSLRGTKAEQYF. Full variable domain (rest looked up from reference TRBV7-2 and TRBJ2-7): GAGVSQSPSNKVTEKGKDVELRCDPISGHTALYWYRQSLGQGLEFLIYFQGNSAPDKSGLPSDRFSAERTGGSVSTLTIQRTQQEDSAVYLCASSLRGTKAEQYFGPGTRLTVT.

This chain joins TRBV18 and TRBJ2-3, with TRBD1 identical over 7 bases. Losses at the gene ends were 4 bases for V and 4 bases for J; bases not matched to a gene: 8. Germline CDR1 KGHSH, CDR2 LQKENI. The CDR3 is 15 amino acids. The CDR3 protein is CASSRLQGKADTQYF. Here the CDR3 DNA reads TGTGCCAGCTCACGTTTACAGGGGAAGGCAGATACGCAGTATTTT.

This clonotype was observed a few times. J is TRBJ2-5 and V is TRBV5-4, with a possible D match to TRBD1 (6 bases). The CDR3 length is 15 residues. The germline V gene has CDR1 SGHNT and CDR2 YYREEE (reference sequence). Trimming stripped 2 bases from V and 5 bases from J, with 16 bases between. CDR3 amino acids: CASSFRTALWETQYF. Written as DNA, the CDR3 is TGTGCCAGCAGCTTCAGGACAGCATTATGGGAGACCCAGTACTTC.

The chain recombines TRBV5-8 with TRBJ1-1, with D uncertain. The V end lost 4 bases, the J end lost 5 bases, and 18 bases lay between the germline ends. This CDR3 is built from 15 residues. Germline V gene data show CDR1 as SGHTS and CDR2 as YDEGEE. The CDR3 DNA reads TGTGCCAGCAGCAAAGGAGATGGATCGCGAACTGAAGCTTTCTTT. Amino acids: CASSKGDGSRTEAFF.

This clonotype is medium-sized within its sample. This chain uses TRBV20-1 with TRBJ1-6; D may be TRBD1 (5 bases). Germline V gene lookup returns CDR1 DFQATT and CDR2 SNEGSKA (reference sequence). The CDR3 is 13 amino acids. V gave up 6 bases and J gave up 8 bases, with 14 bases separating them. CDR3 nucleotide sequence: TGCAGTGCCCTCGGGGTGGGGGATTCACCCCTCCACTTT. Protein product: CSALGVGDSPLHF.

The genes are TRBV10-3 and TRBJ2-5; 8 nucleotides agree with TRBD2. The trim removed 9 bases at V and 5 bases at J, leaving 23 bases unmatched. There are 18 residues in the CDR3. From germline, CDR1 is ENHRY and CDR2 SYGVKD. The CDR3 spells CAIGERGRFGSGIETQYF. The CDR3 DNA reads TGTGCCATTGGCGAGAGGGGGAGGTTTGGTAGCGGGATCGAGACCCAGTACTTC.

The CDR3, as DNA: TGTGCCAGCAGTGCCCCGGGAGCGGAGACCCAGTACTTC. Its protein is CASSAPGAETQYF. The rearrangement links TRBV6-1 to TRBJ2-5; D may be TRBD2 (6 bases). The germline V and J ends were trimmed by 4 bases and 5 bases, with 11 bases remaining between them. The length of the CDR3 is 13 residues. Germline CDR1 reads MNHNS; CDR2 reads SASEGT.

Relative to its sample, this clonotype is medium-sized (0.01 to 0.1%). The V gene is TRBV7-8, the J gene TRBJ1-2; D unresolved. Germline V gene sequence: CDR1 SGHVS, CDR2 FQNEAQ. The V end was cut by 4 bases, the J end by 2 bases, with 5 bases between. This CDR3 contains 12 residues. The CDR3 region has the DNA TGTGCCAGCAGCTCGAGGAACTATGGCTACACCTTC. Its protein product is CASSSRNYGYTF.